The entry below gives a single T cell receptor beta chain sequence along with its context. These data come from a study of blood T cell repertoires in COVID-19. Across the study: Sample material is recorded as cDNA or gDNA derived from T cells, B-cell-depleted T cells, or PBMCs.

The germline CDR1 and CDR2 sequences are LGHNA and YNFKEQ. This CDR3 has 16 amino acids. The V segment lost 0 bases and the J segment 7 bases; nucleotides outside the gene matches: 10. Source study methods: Amplification of reference gene primers provided the estimated nucleated cell counts. Libraries were prepared by immunoSEQ multiplex PCR; TCRdb keeps only in-frame clonotypes and omits some of them. The DNA was the basis for D and trimming; V, J and clone size are from that table. The table records 50,000 to 60,000 clones, about nine tenths of them present only once. This TCR was sampled from a man between 60 and 75 years old with active COVID-19. This rearrangement joins TRBV4-2 to TRBJ2-3, with 7 bases lining up with TRBD1. Sequenced: peripheral blood. The CDR3 loop is CASSQEGGGWSHTQYF. DNA of the CDR3: TGTGCCAGCAGCCAAGAAGGGGGCGGCTGGAGCCATACGCAGTATTTT.